The entry that follows covers one TCR beta chain sequence. These data come from a study of technical replicates of blood from a handful of donors. The repertoire was sequenced with immunoSEQ multiplex PCR; TCRdb's copy has only in-frame clones and lacks some. The sample has some 70,000 clones, approximately 97% seen once; the top ten hold more than 0.25%. The CDR3 is 11 amino acids. Germline loops: CDR1 SQVTM, CDR2 ANQGSEA. The junction had 5 bases not matched to a gene; V was cut back by 7 bases and J by 6 bases. What was sequenced was T cells isolated from PBMCs. The chain combines TRBV29-1 with TRBJ1-2; 7 bases align to TRBD1. The TCR sequence derives from a human donor in good health. The CDR3 protein is CSGGGPHGYTF. The CDR3 DNA sequence: TGCAGCGGAGGGGGCCCCCATGGCTACACCTTC. Based on the CDR3 plus reference TRBV29-1 and TRBJ1-2, the full variable domain is SAVISQKPSRDICQRGTSLTIQCQVDSQVTMMFWYRQQPGQSLTLIATANQGSEATYESGFVIDKFPISRPNLTFSTLTVSNMSPEDSSIYLCSGGGPHGYTFGSGTRLTVV.